These 32 T cell receptor beta chains were all obtained from the same sample, sequenced in a study of control samples from healthy donors and cancer patients. TCRdb's copy holds only in-frame clones and misses some; the assay was immunoSEQ multiplex PCR. Among about 110,000 clones listed, roughly 90% were seen once. Sequenced: blood. The receptors originated from a woman between 45 and 65 years old in good health.

The chain combines TRBV7-6 with TRBJ1-1; 10 bases are a match to TRBD1. Unmatched junction bases numbered 8, after V lost 4 bases and J lost 0 bases. Germline V gene data show CDR1 as SGHVS and CDR2 as FNYEAQ. The CDR3 sequence is 17 residues long. CDR3 in amino acids: CASSSRTGGRMNTEAFF. The CDR3, as DNA: TGTGCCAGCAGCTCTAGGACAGGGGGTCGGATGAACACTGAAGCTTTCTTT.

This chain connects TRBV5-1 to TRBJ1-1; D gene ambiguous. The CDR3 is 13 amino acids. Trimming took 2 bases from V and 1 from J, leaving 6 bases between them. Germline CDR1 is SGHRS and CDR2 is YFSETQ. The CDR3 protein is CASSFEGNTEAFF. As DNA, the CDR3 is TGCGCCAGCAGCTTCGAGGGGAACACTGAAGCTTTCTTT.

The chain carries TRBV19 and TRBJ1-3, with D possibly TRBD1 on 5 matching bases. The V gene's germline CDR1 is LNHDA and CDR2 SQIVND (reference sequence). Trimming took 0 bases from V and 2 from J, leaving 23 bases between them. This CDR3 spans 20 amino acids. CDR3 region: CASSIEGPGRRGLAGNTIYF. The CDR3 DNA reads TGTGCCAGTAGTATAGAAGGGCCTGGGCGTCGGGGCCTTGCTGGAAACACCATATATTTT.

This chain joins TRBV7-9 and TRBJ2-5, with a weak D call TRBD2 (5 bases). This CDR3 has 12 amino acids. The germline V gene encodes CDR1 SEHNR and CDR2 FQNEAQ (reference sequence). V lost 5 bases and J 5 bases, leaving 9 bases between the germline ends. The CDR3 here is CASSPRGETQYF. The DNA for the CDR3 is TGTGCCAGCAGCCCGCGAGGGGAGACCCAGTACTTC.

The chain joins TRBV7-2 to TRBJ1-4; 12 bases fit TRBD1. The V segment lost 3 bases and the J segment 8 bases; nucleotides outside the gene matches: 1. CDR3 length equals 14 residues. The germline gives CDR1 SGHTA, CDR2 FQGNSA. CDR3 amino acids: CASSLGQGAEKLFF. The CDR3 region has the DNA TGTGCCAGCAGCTTGGGACAGGGGGCGGAAAAACTGTTTTTT.

The chain couples TRBV2 to TRBJ2-2; D remains unclear. With 3 bases removed from V and 0 bases from J, the gap between germline ends came to 8 bases. Germline CDR1 is SNHLY and CDR2 is FYNNEI. The CDR3 is 15 amino acids. The chain's CDR3 is CASSELVPNTGELFF. The CDR3 region has the DNA TGTGCCAGCAGTGAGTTGGTACCGAACACCGGGGAGCTGTTTTTT.

V usage is TRBV5-1 and J usage is TRBJ2-2; a possible D gene is TRBD1 (7 bases). Trimming shortened V by 2 bases and J by 7 bases, and 12 bases separated the two germline ends. Germline V gene sequence: CDR1 SGHRS, CDR2 YFSETQ. CDR3 length: 14 residues. Here the CDR3 reads CASSFDREDGELFF. The CDR3 bases are TGCGCCAGCAGCTTCGACAGGGAGGACGGGGAGCTGTTTTTT.

The chain employs TRBV5-4 and TRBJ1-2, with 7 bases aligning to TRBD1. CDR3 size: 13 residues. CDR1 and CDR2 from the germline V gene are SGHNT and YYREEE (reference sequence). V trimming: 4 bases; J trimming: 3 bases; junction bases outside the gene matches: 3. CDR3 in amino acids: CASSLTGYYGYTF. CDR3 DNA: TGTGCCAGCAGCCTGACAGGGTACTATGGCTACACCTTC.

J is TRBJ1-5 and V is TRBV28, with D unresolved. The CDR3 has 14 residues. The germline CDR1 and CDR2 sequences are MDHEN and SYDVKM. The V end was cut by 3 bases, the J end by 4 bases, with 10 bases between. This CDR3 reads CASSFFPQNQPQHF. The CDR3 nucleotides are TGTGCCAGCAGTTTCTTTCCCCAAAATCAGCCCCAGCATTTT.

V is TRBV4-1 and J is TRBJ1-4; D perhaps matches TRBD1 (5 bases). The CDR3 consists of 15 residues. Trimming removed 6 bases at V and 7 bases at J, with 18 bases between. Per the germline V gene, CDR1 is MGHRA and CDR2 is YSYEKL. CDR3 region: CASRVYGDLFEKLFF. The CDR3 DNA follows: TGCGCCAGCAGAGTCTATGGGGACCTTTTTGAAAAACTGTTTTTT.

The V gene is TRBV7-6, the J gene TRBJ2-2, with D tentatively TRBD2 (6 bases). The germline V and J ends were trimmed by 1 base and 3 bases, with 9 bases remaining between them. There are 15 residues in the CDR3. Germline values: CDR1 SGHVS, CDR2 FNYEAQ. CDR3 sequence (DNA): TGTGCCAGCAGCTTAGACCCGGGAGACACCGGGGAGCTGTTTTTT. It translates to CASSLDPGDTGELFF.

This chain links TRBV4-1 with TRBJ2-7, with D perhaps assigned TRBD1 or TRBD2 (5 bases each). Trimming left V 4 bases short and J 5 bases short, with 18 bases between. CDR3 length: 15 residues. The germline CDR1 and CDR2 sequences are MGHRA and YSYEKL. CDR3 loop: CASSPDQGAVNEQYF. The CDR3 region has the DNA TGCGCCAGCAGCCCGGACCAGGGAGCGGTAAACGAGCAGTACTTC.

The chain uses TRBV7-9 and TRBJ1-3; D uncertain. V was cut by 5 bases and J by 1 base, with 9 bases left in between. In germline, CDR1 is SEHNR, CDR2 FQNEAQ (reference sequence). The CDR3 covers 14 residues. CDR3 coding DNA: TGTGCCAGCAGCCCCTGGGGTTCTGGAAACACCATATATTTT. Amino acid sequence: CASSPWGSGNTIYF.

This chain uses TRBV11-2 with TRBJ2-5; weak D call: TRBD2 (6 bases). V shed 5 bases and J shed 2 bases, with 21 bases lying between them. The CDR3 loop spans 17 amino acids. CDR1 SGHAT and CDR2 FQNNGV come from the germline V gene. The CDR3 DNA follows: TGTGCCAGCAGCACAAAGGAGGGGACTGGCTTTCAAGAGACCCAGTACTTC. This translates into CASSTKEGTGFQETQYF.

The J gene is TRBJ2-7, the V gene TRBV11-2, with 8 bases matching TRBD2. The CDR3 spans 16 residues. Germline CDR1 is SGHAT and CDR2 is FQNNGV. Trimming removed 5 bases from V and 2 bases from J; junction bases left unmatched: 11. The CDR3 spells CASSAIAGPAPYEQYF. CDR3 DNA: TGTGCCAGCAGCGCCATAGCGGGGCCCGCGCCCTACGAGCAGTACTTC.

The CDR3 DNA follows: TGTGCCAGGAACAGGGGCTCGAGCTCCTACGAGCAGTACGTC. Its protein is CARNRGSSSYEQYV. The chain employs TRBV19 and TRBJ2-7, with 7 nucleotides matching TRBD1. Trimming took 9 bases from V and 0 from J; bases not matched to a gene: 8. CDR1 is LNHDA and CDR2 is SQIVND in the germline V gene (reference sequence). This CDR3 contains 14 residues.

The chain has TRBV5-1 and TRBJ1-6, with D possibly being TRBD1 (5 bases). Trimming removed 7 bases at V and 7 bases at J, with 18 bases between. Per germline, CDR1 SGHRS and CDR2 YFSETQ. The CDR3 is made up of 15 amino acids. CDR3 in DNA: TGCGCCAGCCAGGCGGGGGTCAGTACGAATTCACCCCTCCACTTT. Translation: CASQAGVSTNSPLHF.

The rearrangement joins TRBV5-4 to TRBJ1-1; D remains ambiguous. The V end lost 1 base, the J end lost 3 bases, and 10 bases lay between the germline ends. Germline V gene lookup returns CDR1 SGHNT and CDR2 YYREEE (reference sequence). The CDR3 contains 14 residues. CDR3 DNA: TGTGCCAGCAGCTTGAAGGCAGCTTACACTGAAGCTTTCTTT. This gives the protein CASSLKAAYTEAFF.

The rearrangement joins TRBV28 to TRBJ1-2; TRBD1 aligns across 8 bases. Per germline, CDR1 MDHEN and CDR2 SYDVKM. After removal of 2 bases from V and 8 bases from J, the junction contained 10 bases not matched to a gene. The CDR3 contains 15 residues. The CDR3 bases are TGTGCCAGCAGTTTAGAGACCCAGGGGGCGAGGGGCTACACCTTC. It codes for CASSLETQGARGYTF.

This chain connects TRBV6-2 or TRBV6-3 to TRBJ2-3, with 7 bases identical to TRBD2. This CDR3 comprises 15 residues. The germline V gene encodes CDR1 MNHEY and CDR2 SVGEGT. V trimming: 4 bases; J trimming: 0 bases; junction bases outside the gene matches: 4. The CDR3 spells CASSSWTRSTDTQYF. CDR3 nucleotides: TGTGCCAGCAGTTCGTGGACTAGAAGCACAGATACGCAGTATTTT.

This chain uses TRBV10-3 with TRBJ1-1; TRBD1 might be the D (5 bases). V lost 6 bases and J 5 bases, leaving 13 bases between the germline ends. This CDR3 is built from 13 residues. Germline V gene lookup returns CDR1 ENHRY and CDR2 SYGVKD. CDR3 nucleotide sequence: TGTGCCATCAGGGACAACCTGGGGACTGAAGCTTTCTTT. Amino acid sequence: CAIRDNLGTEAFF.

The chain carries TRBV5-1 and TRBJ2-1; tentatively, D is TRBD1 (6 bases). CDR1 is SGHRS, CDR2 YFSETQ, per germline. Trimming took 6 bases from V and 2 from J, leaving 12 bases between them. This CDR3 has 14 amino acids. In nucleotides, the CDR3 is TGCGCCAGCAATCCGGGACAAACCTACAATGAGCAGTTCTTC. This codes for CASNPGQTYNEQFF.

The rearrangement joins TRBV7-6 to TRBJ1-4, with no clear D. Per the germline V gene, CDR1 is SGHVS and CDR2 is FNYEAQ. This CDR3 region has 15 residues. V was pared by 5 bases and J by 5 bases, with 15 bases between. In DNA form, the CDR3 reads TGTGCCAGCAGCACCCGTCCCCAAGGGAATGAAAAACTGTTTTTT. Translating gives CASSTRPQGNEKLFF.

The chain couples TRBV5-1 to TRBJ2-7; D ambiguous. Trimming removed 4 bases at V and 6 bases at J, with 14 bases between. The V gene's germline CDR1 is SGHRS and CDR2 YFSETQ. The CDR3 runs to 13 residues. The CDR3 loop is CASSQRPGLEQYF. Here the CDR3 DNA reads TGCGCCAGCAGCCAACGACCTGGGCTCGAGCAGTACTTC.

This chain connects TRBV19 to TRBJ2-1, with D perhaps given as TRBD1 or TRBD2 (5 bases each). The ends were cut back, 4 bases at V and 6 bases at J, with 13 bases in the middle. Germline CDR1 reads LNHDA; CDR2 reads SQIVND (reference sequence). The CDR3 totals 14 residues. The CDR3 nucleotides read TGTGCCAGTAGTACGGGGCCCCACTTCAATGAGCAGTTCTTC. This encodes CASSTGPHFNEQFF.

The V and J genes are TRBV27 and TRBJ2-2, with D maybe TRBD1 (5 bases). CDR3 length: 15 amino acids. Germline V gene lookup returns CDR1 MNHEY and CDR2 SMNVEV (reference sequence). V was pared by 5 bases and J by 3 bases, with 13 bases between. CDR3 in DNA: TGTGCCAGCAGTGACAGTTCCTTCTACACCGGGGAGCTGTTTTTT. Its protein product is CASSDSSFYTGELFF.

In this sample, this clone turned up once. The junction does not match germline at one end; this may be a read error. The rearrangement joins TRBV5-4 to TRBJ2-5; 12 positions agree with TRBD2. The CDR3 is made up of 13 amino acids. The germline gives CDR1 SGHNT, CDR2 YYREEE (reference sequence). In DNA form, the CDR3 reads TGTGCCAGCAGCGAAGGCACTAGCGGGAGGTCCCACTTC. It yields the protein CASSEGTSGRSHF.

About this clone: The junction departs from germline at one end; a sequencing error may be responsible. The chain links TRBV9 to TRBJ2-1; TRBD1 matches at 9 bases. The CDR3 is 14 amino acids. CDR1 and CDR2 (germline): SGDLS, YYNGEE. In DNA, the CDR3 is TGTGCCAGCAGCGTAACAGGGGGCTACGATGAGCAGTTCTTC. Translating gives CASSVTGGYDEQFF.

In DNA form, the CDR3 reads TGTGCCAGCAGCTCGGGACAGCACTCTGAAGCTTTCTTT. This sequence encodes CASSSGQHSEAFF. The gene calls are TRBV11-2 and TRBJ1-1; 7 nucleotides match TRBD1. This CDR3 has 13 amino acids. With V trimmed by 4 bases and J by 6 bases, 5 bases remained unmatched. Germline V gene lookup returns CDR1 SGHAT and CDR2 FQNNGV.

This chain uses TRBV4-2 with TRBJ1-4; tentatively, D is TRBD1 (5 bases). The CDR3 consists of 16 residues. The V end lost 0 bases, the J end lost 8 bases, and 16 bases lay between the germline ends. Per germline, CDR1 LGHNA and CDR2 YNFKEQ. The CDR3 DNA sequence: TGTGCCAGCAGCCAAGAAGGGACGGCTAGGTGGGAAAAACTGTTTTTT. The encoded protein is CASSQEGTARWEKLFF.

The J gene is TRBJ2-2, the V gene TRBV23-1; D remains unclear. Being an ORF, TRBV23-1 has a function that is uncertain. V gave up 0 bases and J gave up 2 bases, with 10 bases separating them. This CDR3 region has 16 residues. The CDR3 protein is CASSQSKVSNTGELFF. The CDR3 DNA reads TGCGCCAGCAGTCAATCGAAGGTTTCTAACACCGGGGAGCTGTTTTTT.

The chain uses TRBV27 and TRBJ1-2; a possible D gene is TRBD1 (5 bases). This CDR3 is built from 16 residues. Per the germline V gene, CDR1 is MNHEY and CDR2 is SMNVEV (reference sequence). V was shortened by 1 base and J by 5 bases, with 17 bases between the two germline ends. CDR3 amino acids: CASSLWAGRSVYGYTF. The CDR3 DNA is TGTGCCAGCAGTTTATGGGCGGGGCGAAGTGTGTATGGCTACACCTTC.